This entry concerns a single T cell receptor (beta chain). What antigen it recognizes has not been identified. It has no much larger one-base neighbor in the sample; base qualities were not kept. The germline V gene sets CDR1 to ENHRY and CDR2 to SYGVKD. The CDR3 holds 15 amino acids from the cysteine to the phenylalanine. Just CDR3 DNA is preserved here, 45 bases in frame from base 1. Trimming costs V 0 bases and J 3 bases, and their ends lie 11 bases apart. For repertoire sequencing, TCR beta CDR3 regions were amplified from RNA transcripts. HTBI primers and the Qiagen OneStep RT-PCR kit were used in a first-round RT-PCR, which was followed by a second-round multiplex PCR, size selection and purification. The libraries underwent paired-end sequencing with 100 bp reads on an Illumina HiSeq2000. Processing in the source paper ran as follows. SOAPnuke was used to process the reads, throwing out any read that had adapters, had uncalled bases, had a mean Phred below 15, or lacked an exact constant-primer or identifier match. COPE v1.2.5 was used to merge high-quality paired reads. Unique nucleotide sequences were defined as clonotypes and aligned to IMGT TRB V, D and J references using MiTCR v1.1. Only V-J combinations with frequency above 0.0001 were analysed, covering around 99% of repertoires. For each V-J combination, a TCR clonal expansion and chaos score was defined as F50 clonal expansion divided by the chaos observed in the TCRdist matrix. Features were reduced by Welch's t-statistics and random forest to more than 10 V-J combinations, which fed a naive Bayes classifier. The similarity between thyroid and blood repertoires was quantified using the Morisita-Horn index. TCRdb took the public reads, trimmed them with fastp at Q25, ran MiXCR for clone calling and kept in-frame beta chains. Every distinct CDR3 protein forms one entry, paired with its most common genes and DNA. For this entry, the V and J calls and clone size follow TCRdb and not the study's own pipeline. The sample data list roughly 700,000 distinct CDR3 sequences, and approximately 40% of these were observed just once. Roughly 45% of the sample lies in the top ten.

The ophthalmopathy patients had moderately to severely active disease, with a Clinical Activity Score of 3 or higher, a NOSPECS grade of 4 or higher, and a disease duration of less than 3 months. Patients with other autoimmune diseases, uncontrolled infections, pregnancy or lactation were excluded from the study. Diagnosis was based on clinical symptoms, serum thyroxine, TRAb, thyroid ultrasound and orbital computed tomography. Ficoll-Paque density gradient centrifugation was used to isolate PBMCs from about 10 ml of fresh peripheral blood. Total RNA was extracted with Trizol reagent and quality-checked on an Agilent 2100 Bioanalyzer. This record comes from a study of Graves' ophthalmopathy and Graves' hyperthyroidism (dated by TCRdb to the late 2010s). General notes on the study: Peripheral blood was collected at initial diagnosis, prior to any treatment. The study used signatures of the TCR beta repertoire to tell Graves' ophthalmopathy apart from Graves' hyperthyroidism and to predict which patients would progress to ophthalmopathy. In total, some 140 blood samples were TCR-sequenced: 43 ophthalmopathy, some 75 hyperthyroidism and some 17 hyperthyroidism-to-ophthalmopathy patients. To explore V-J signatures that separate ophthalmopathy from hyperthyroidism, a discovery set of about a hundred patients was enrolled, consisting of under 50 with ophthalmopathy and around 60 with stable hyperthyroidism. An independent validation cohort comprised roughly 20 hyperthyroidism patients and some 16 patients who later progressed from hyperthyroidism to ophthalmopathy. T-cell repertoires of thyroid tissue and blood were compared in about 6 hyperthyroidism patients. Once sampling was done, hyperthyroidism patients were given methimazole at a starting dose of 30 mg daily, while ophthalmopathy patients were given high-dose intravenous methylprednisolone. Overall results and qualifications from the work: In cross-validation, the 13-signature model distinguished ophthalmopathy from stable hyperthyroidism with less than 90% sensitivity and around 84% specificity, while in the test set the corresponding values were approximately 79% and 70%. In validation, the model predicted ophthalmopathy progression with 70.59% sensitivity and around 72% specificity; roughly 12 predicted patients were CT-confirmed with GO in a median of around 6 months. Sample size was not predetermined statistically, and investigators were not blinded to group allocation. Most of the expanded thyroid clonotypes with a frequency above 0.001 were also detected in blood, and it was suggested that the thyroid immune response may be reflected by blood repertoires.

Sample: peripheral blood. The sequence came from an adult man with Graves' ophthalmopathy. The chain couples TRBV10-3 to TRBJ2-5; the D element could tentatively be TRBD1 or TRBD2, as 5 bases agree for each. CDR3 reads: CAISESGVAEETQYF. Read as DNA, the sequence is TGTGCCATCAGTGAGTCGGGGGTGGCGGAAGAGACCCAGTACTTC.